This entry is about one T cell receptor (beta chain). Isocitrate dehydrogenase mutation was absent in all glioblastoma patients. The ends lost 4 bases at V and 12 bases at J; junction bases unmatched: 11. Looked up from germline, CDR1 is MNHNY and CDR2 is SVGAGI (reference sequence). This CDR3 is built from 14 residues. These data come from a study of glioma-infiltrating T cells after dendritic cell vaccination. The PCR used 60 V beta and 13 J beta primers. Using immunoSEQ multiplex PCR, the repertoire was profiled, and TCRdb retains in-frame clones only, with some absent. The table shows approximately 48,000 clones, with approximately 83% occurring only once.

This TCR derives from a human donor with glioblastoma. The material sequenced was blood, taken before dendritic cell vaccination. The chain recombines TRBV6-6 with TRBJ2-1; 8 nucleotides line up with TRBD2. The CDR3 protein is CASSFNYPGGWQFF. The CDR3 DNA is TGTGCCAGCAGTTTTAACTACCCGGGGGGGTGGCAGTTCTTC.